This T cell receptor (beta chain) emerged from a study of neoadjuvant nivolumab and ipilimumab in lung cancer. The study's findings and limits: Only two of four nivolumab-treated tumors gained richness and clonality by surgery. Compared with tumor-adjacent uninvolved lung, resected tumors showed greater richness and clonality. TCR sequencing covered a small number of samples. TCR clonality did not significantly correlate with pathologic tumor regression.

Some clones are missing from TCRdb's copy, which holds only in-frame ones; the method was immunoSEQ multiplex PCR. The table lists 18,000 or so clones, approximately 79% of them singletons, with approximately 9% in the top ten. To note about this clone: The antigen is unknown.

Germline assignment: CDR1 SNHLY and CDR2 FYNNEI. The ends were cut back, 6 bases at V and 7 bases at J, with 15 bases in the middle. This CDR3 contains 13 residues. The chain has TRBV2 and TRBJ1-1; D gene ambiguous. Sample: tumor tissue, taken after neoadjuvant nivolumab, alone or with ipilimumab, at or shortly before surgery. The receptor was derived from an adult with non-small cell lung cancer. The CDR3 protein is CASRLSPQIEAFF. CDR3 coding DNA: TGTGCCAGCAGGTTGTCCCCACAGATTGAAGCTTTCTTT. The full variable domain, with the rest looked up from reference TRBV2 and TRBJ1-1, is EPEVTQTPSHQVTQMGQEVILRCVPISNHLYFYWYRQILGQKVEFLVSFYNNEISEKSEIFDDQFSVERPDGSNFTLKIRSTKLEDSAMYFCASRLSPQIEAFFGQGTRLTVV.